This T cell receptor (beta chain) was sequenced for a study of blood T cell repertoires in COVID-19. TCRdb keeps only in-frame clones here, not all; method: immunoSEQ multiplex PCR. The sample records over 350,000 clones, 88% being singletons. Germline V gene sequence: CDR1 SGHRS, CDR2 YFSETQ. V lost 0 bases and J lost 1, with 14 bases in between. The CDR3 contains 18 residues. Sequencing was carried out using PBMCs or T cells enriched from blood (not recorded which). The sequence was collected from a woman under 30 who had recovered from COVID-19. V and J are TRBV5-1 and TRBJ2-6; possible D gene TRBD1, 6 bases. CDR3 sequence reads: CASSLVLAGASGANVLTF. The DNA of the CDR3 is TGCGCCAGCAGCTTGGTTTTGGCAGGGGCTTCTGGGGCCAACGTCCTGACTTTC.